The sequence of this TCR beta chain was determined in a study of blood T cell repertoires in COVID-19. Germline V gene sequence: CDR1 MNHNY, CDR2 SVGAGI (reference sequence). V was clipped by 5 bases and J by 4 bases, with 14 bases between them. This CDR3 has 14 amino acids. Assay: immunoSEQ multiplex PCR; the TCRdb copy retains only in-frame clones and omits some. The sample consists of fewer than 500,000 clones, around 88% of them appearing once. The sample taken for sequencing was peripheral blood. The clonotype comes from a woman aged 30 to 39 with acute or convalescent COVID-19. This chain links TRBV6-6 with TRBJ1-1, with D tentatively TRBD1 (6 bases). The CDR3 region is CASSLTGSATEAFF. Here the CDR3 DNA reads TGTGCCAGCAGTCTTACAGGGAGTGCCACTGAAGCTTTCTTT.